This T cell receptor (beta chain) was retrieved from a study of T cell responses to AZD1222 COVID-19 vaccine. Study as a whole: Investigators merged groups given second doses at roughly 4 or roughly 12 weeks.

Data came from immunoSEQ multiplex PCR; TCRdb stores just in-frame clones and leaves some out. Of approximately 100,000 clones in the sample, roughly 87% are singletons; the top ten hold 16%. Study-wide points: Mapped onto spike, vaccine-associated CD4 TCRs spanned it and were dominant at 160-218 and 743-854.

Note on this clone: Its antigen is not identified.

The germline V gene has CDR1 LNHDA and CDR2 SQIVND (reference sequence). The CDR3 loop spans 12 amino acids. The V and J ends lost 5 bases and 7 bases respectively, with 12 bases between them. This chain uses TRBV19 with TRBJ2-7; D is undetermined. The material sequenced was peripheral blood, taken on day 0 of AZD1222 vaccination. This TCR came from an adult in good health. In DNA form, the CDR3 reads TGTGCCAGTAGTTCCTCCCCCGCTGAGCAGTACTTC. Residues: CASSSSPAEQYF.